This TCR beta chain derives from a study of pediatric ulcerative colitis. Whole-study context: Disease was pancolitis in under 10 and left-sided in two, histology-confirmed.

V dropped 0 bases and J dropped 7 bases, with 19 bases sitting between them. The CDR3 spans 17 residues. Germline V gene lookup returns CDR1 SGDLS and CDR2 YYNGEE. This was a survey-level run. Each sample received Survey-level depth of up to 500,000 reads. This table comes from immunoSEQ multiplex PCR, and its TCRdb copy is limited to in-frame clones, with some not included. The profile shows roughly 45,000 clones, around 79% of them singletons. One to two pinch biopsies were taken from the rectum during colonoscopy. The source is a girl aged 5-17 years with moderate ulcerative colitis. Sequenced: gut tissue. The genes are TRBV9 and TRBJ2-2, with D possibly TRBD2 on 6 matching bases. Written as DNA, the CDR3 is TGTGCCAGCAGCGTAGGCCCCGGGACTTCAATCCTCGGGGAGCTGTTTTTT. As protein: CASSVGPGTSILGELFF. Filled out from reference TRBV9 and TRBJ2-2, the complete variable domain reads DSGVTQTPKHLITATGQRVTLRCSPRSGDLSVYWYQQSLDQGLQFLIQYYNGEERAKGNILERFSAQQFPDLHSELNLSSLELGDSALYFCASSVGPGTSILGELFFGEGSRLTVL.